This TCR beta chain was recovered during a study of beta chain features in type 1 diabetes. General study points: TCRB CDR3s were moderately but significantly shorter in Type 1 diabetes patients in all four CD4+ subsets.

Investigators reverse transcribed all isolated RNA, so they sequenced expressed TCRB transcripts. TCRdb's copy holds only in-frame clones and misses some; the assay was immunoSEQ multiplex PCR. In the table there are hundreds of thousands of clones, around 12% of which are singletons. This clone was counted between two and nine times. Its antigen remains unidentified. Central memory, naive, regulatory and stem cell-like memory CD4+ cells were sorted by CD45RO/CCR7/CD25/CD127/CD95/CD27. The CDR3 loop spans 16 amino acids. Germline lookup yields CDR1 SGDLS and CDR2 YYNGEE. Trimming cost V 2 bases and J 4 bases; bases outside gene matches: 12.

V usage is TRBV9 and J usage is TRBJ2-7; the match to TRBD1 covers 7 bases. This sequence was found in a woman aged 18 to 35 with type 1 diabetes. Material for sequencing was naive CD4+ T cells from blood. The CDR3 nucleotides are TGTGCCAGCAGCGTCTCTAAGGGGGCAGGGTTATACGAGCAGTACTTC. This translates into CASSVSKGAGLYEQYF.